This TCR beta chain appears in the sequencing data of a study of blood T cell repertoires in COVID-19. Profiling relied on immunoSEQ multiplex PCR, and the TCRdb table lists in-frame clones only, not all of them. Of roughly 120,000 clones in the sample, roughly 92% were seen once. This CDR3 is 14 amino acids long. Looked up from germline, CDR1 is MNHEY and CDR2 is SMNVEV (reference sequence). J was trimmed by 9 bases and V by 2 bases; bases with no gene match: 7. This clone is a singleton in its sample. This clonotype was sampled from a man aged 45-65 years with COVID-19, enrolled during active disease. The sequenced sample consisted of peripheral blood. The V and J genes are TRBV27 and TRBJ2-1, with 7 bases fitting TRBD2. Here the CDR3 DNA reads TGTGCCAGCAGTTTAGGGCTAGCGGCGGCTGAGCAGTTCTTC. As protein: CASSLGLAAAEQFF.